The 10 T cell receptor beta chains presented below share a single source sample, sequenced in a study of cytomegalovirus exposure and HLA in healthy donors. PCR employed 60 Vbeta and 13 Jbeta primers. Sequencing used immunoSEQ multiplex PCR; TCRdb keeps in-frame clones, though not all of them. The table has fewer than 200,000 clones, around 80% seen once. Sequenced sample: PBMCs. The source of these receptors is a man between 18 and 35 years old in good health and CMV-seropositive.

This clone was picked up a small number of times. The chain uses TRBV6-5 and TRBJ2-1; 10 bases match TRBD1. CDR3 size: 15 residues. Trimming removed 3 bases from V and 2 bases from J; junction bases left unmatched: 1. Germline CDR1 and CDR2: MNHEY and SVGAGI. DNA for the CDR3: TGTGCCAGCAGTTATGGGACAGGGGCCTACAATGAGCAGTTCTTC. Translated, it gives CASSYGTGAYNEQFF.

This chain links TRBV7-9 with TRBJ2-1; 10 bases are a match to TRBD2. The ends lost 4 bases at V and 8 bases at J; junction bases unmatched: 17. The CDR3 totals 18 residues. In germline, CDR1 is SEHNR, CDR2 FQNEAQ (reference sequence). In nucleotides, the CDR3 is TGTGCCAGCAGCTCCCCCCTGGATAGCGGGAGGCTGGGAGATGAGCAGTTCTTC. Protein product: CASSSPLDSGRLGDEQFF.

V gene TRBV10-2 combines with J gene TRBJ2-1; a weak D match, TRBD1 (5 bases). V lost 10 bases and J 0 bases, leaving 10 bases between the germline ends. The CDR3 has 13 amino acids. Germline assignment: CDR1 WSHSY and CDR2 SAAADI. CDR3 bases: TGCGCCACTGAGGACAACTCCTACAATGAGCAGTTCTTC. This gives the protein CATEDNSYNEQFF.

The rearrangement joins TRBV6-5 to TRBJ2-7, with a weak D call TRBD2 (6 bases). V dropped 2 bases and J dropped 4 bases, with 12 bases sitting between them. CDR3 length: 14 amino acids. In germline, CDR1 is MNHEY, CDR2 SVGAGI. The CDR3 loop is CASSYGGGSYEQYF. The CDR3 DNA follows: TGTGCCAGCAGTTACGGCGGAGGGAGTTACGAGCAGTACTTC.

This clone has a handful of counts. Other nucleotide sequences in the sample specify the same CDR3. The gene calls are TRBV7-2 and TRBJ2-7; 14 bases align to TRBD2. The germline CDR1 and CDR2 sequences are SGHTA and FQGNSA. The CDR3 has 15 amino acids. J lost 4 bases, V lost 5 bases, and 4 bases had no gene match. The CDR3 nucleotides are TGTGCCAGCAGCCCCCGACTAGCGGGGGGGTACGAGCAGTACTTC. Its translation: CASSPRLAGGYEQYF.

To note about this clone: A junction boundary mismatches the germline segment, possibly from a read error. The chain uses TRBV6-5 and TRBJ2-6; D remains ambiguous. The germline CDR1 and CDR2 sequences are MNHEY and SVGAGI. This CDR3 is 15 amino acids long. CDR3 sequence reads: CASGLRRRLPNGLTF. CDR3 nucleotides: TGTGCCAGCGGTCTTCGACGGAGATTGCCCAACGGCCTGACTTTC.

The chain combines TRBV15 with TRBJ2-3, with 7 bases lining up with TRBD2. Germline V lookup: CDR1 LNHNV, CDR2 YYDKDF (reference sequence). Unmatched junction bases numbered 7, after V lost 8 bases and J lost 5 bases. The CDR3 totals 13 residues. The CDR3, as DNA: TGTGCCACCGGCCAGGGCGGGAGAGATACGCAGTATTTT. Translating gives CATGQGGRDTQYF.

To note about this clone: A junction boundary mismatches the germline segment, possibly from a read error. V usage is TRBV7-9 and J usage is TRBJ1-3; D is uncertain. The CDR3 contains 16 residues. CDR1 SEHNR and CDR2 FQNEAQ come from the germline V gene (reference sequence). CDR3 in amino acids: CSSSSHKVGSGNTIYF. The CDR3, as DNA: TGTTCCAGCAGCTCCCACAAGGTCGGGTCTGGAAACACCATATATTTT.

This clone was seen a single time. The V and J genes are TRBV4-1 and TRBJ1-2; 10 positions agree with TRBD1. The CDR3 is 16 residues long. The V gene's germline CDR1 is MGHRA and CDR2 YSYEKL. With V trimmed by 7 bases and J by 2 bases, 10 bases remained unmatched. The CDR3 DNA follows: TGCGCCAGCAATTTGGACAGGGGGAGAAGAAACTATGGCTACACCTTC. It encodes CASNLDRGRRNYGYTF.

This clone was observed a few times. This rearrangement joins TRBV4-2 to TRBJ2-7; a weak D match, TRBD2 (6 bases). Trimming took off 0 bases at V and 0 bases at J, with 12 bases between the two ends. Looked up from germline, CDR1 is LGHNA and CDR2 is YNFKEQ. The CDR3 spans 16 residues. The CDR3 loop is CASSQDRGLSSYEQYF. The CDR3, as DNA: TGTGCCAGCAGCCAAGATAGGGGACTTAGCTCCTACGAGCAGTACTTC.